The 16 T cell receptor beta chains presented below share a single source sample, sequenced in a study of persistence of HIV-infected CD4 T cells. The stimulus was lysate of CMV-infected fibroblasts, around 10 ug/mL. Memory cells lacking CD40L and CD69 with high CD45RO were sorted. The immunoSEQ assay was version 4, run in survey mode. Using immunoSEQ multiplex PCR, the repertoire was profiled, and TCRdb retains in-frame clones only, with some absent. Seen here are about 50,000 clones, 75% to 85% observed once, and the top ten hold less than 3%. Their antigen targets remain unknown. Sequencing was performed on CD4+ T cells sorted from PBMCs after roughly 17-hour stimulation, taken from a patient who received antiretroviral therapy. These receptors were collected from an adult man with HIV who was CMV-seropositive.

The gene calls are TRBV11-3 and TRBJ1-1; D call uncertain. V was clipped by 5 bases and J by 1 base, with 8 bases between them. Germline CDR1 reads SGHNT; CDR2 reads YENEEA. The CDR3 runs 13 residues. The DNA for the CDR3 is TGTGCCAGCAGCCTCGGCTGGAACACTGAAGCTTTCTTT. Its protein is CASSLGWNTEAFF.

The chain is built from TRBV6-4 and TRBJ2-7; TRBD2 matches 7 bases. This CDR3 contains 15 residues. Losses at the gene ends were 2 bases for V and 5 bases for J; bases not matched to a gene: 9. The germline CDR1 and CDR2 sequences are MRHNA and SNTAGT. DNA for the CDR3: TGTGCCAGCAGTGACCGGCCTAGCGGCACGGACGAGCAGTACTTC. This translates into CASSDRPSGTDEQYF.

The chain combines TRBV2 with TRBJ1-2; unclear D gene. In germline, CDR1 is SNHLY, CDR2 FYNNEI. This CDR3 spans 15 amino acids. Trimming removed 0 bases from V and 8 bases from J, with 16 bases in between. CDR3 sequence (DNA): TGTGCCAGCAGTGAAGCGCGGACGTCGGTTAGGGGCTACACCTTC. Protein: CASSEARTSVRGYTF.

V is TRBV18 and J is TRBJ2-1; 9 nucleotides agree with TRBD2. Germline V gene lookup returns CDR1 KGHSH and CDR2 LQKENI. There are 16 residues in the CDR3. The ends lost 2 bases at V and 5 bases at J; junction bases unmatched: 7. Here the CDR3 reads CASSPFSSGINNEQFF. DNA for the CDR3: TGTGCCAGCTCACCATTCTCTAGCGGGATTAACAATGAGCAGTTCTTC.

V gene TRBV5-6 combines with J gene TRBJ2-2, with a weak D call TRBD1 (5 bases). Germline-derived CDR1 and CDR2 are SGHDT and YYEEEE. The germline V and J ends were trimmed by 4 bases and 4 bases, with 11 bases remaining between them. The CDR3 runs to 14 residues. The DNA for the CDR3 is TGTGCCAGCAGCCCAGGGTTGGGCACCGGGGAGCTGTTTTTT. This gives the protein CASSPGLGTGELFF.

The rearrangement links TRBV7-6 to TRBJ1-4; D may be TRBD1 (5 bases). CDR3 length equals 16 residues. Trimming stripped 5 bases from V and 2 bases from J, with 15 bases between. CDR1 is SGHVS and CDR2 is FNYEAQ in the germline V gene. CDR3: CASSLRVWGTNEKLFF. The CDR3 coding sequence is TGTGCCAGCAGCCTCCGGGTATGGGGGACTAATGAAAAACTGTTTTTT.

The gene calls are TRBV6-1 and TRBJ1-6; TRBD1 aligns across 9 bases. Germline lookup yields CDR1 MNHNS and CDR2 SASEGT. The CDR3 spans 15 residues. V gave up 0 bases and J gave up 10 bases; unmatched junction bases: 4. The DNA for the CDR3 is TGTGCCAGCAGTGAAGCGAGGGGACAGGGATCACCCCTCCACTTT. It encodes CASSEARGQGSPLHF.

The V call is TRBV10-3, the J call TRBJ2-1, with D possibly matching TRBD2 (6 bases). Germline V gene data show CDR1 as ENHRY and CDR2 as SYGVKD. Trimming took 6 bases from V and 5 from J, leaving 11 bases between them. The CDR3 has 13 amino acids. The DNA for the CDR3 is TGTGCCATCAGGGGGGGACGGAACAATGAGCAGTTCTTC. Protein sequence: CAIRGGRNNEQFF.

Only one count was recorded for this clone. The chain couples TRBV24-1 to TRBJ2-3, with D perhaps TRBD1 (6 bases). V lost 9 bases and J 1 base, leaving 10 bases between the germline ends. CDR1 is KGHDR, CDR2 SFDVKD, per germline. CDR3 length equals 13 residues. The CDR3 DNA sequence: TGTGCCACCCAGGGGCGCGGCACAGATACGCAGTATTTT. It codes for CATQGRGTDTQYF.

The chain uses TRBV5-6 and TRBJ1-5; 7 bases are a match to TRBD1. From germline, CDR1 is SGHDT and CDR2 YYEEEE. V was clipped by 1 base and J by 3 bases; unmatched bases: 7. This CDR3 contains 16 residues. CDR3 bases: TGTGCCAGCAGCTTGTTTAAGGGGGCACCCAATCAGCCCCAGCATTTT. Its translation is CASSLFKGAPNQPQHF.

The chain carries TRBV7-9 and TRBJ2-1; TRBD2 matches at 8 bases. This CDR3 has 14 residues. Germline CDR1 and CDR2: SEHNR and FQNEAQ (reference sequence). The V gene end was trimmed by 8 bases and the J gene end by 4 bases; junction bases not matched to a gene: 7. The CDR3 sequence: CASGRGGTYNEQFF. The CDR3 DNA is TGTGCCAGCGGACGGGGGGGAACATACAATGAGCAGTTCTTC.

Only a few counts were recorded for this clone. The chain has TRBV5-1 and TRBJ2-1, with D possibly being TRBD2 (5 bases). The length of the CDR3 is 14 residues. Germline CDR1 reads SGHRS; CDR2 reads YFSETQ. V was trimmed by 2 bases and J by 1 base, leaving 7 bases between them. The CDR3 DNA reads TGCGCCAGCAGCTTAAGGGAGTCCTACAATGAGCAGTTCTTC. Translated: CASSLRESYNEQFF.

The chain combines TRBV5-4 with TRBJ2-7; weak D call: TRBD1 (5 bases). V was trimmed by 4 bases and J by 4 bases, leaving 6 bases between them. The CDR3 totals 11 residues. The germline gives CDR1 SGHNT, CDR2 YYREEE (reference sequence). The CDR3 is CASSQGYEQYF. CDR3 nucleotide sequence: TGTGCCAGCAGCCAGGGTTACGAGCAGTACTTC. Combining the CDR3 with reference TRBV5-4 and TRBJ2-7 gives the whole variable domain ETGVTQSPTHLIKTRGQQVTLRCSSQSGHNTVSWYQQALGQGPQFIFQYYREEENGRGNFPPRFSGLQFPNYSSELNVNALELDDSALYLCASSQGYEQYFGPGTRLTVT.

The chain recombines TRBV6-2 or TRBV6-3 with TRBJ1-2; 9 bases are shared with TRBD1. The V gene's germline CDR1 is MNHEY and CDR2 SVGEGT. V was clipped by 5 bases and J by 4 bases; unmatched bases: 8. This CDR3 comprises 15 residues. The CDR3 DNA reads TGTGCCAGCAGTCCCGGGACAGGGCGCACCTATGGCTACACCTTC. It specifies CASSPGTGRTYGYTF.

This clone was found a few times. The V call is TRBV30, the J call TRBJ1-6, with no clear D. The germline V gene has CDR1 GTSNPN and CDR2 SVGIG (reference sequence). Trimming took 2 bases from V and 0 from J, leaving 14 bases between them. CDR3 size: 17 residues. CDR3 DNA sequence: TGTGCCTGGAGTAAAGCCAGGCAAAGCTCCTATAATTCACCCCTCCACTTT. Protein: CAWSKARQSSYNSPLHF.

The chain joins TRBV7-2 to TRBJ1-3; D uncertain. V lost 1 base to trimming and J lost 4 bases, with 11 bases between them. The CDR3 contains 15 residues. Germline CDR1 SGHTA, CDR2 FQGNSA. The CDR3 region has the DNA TGTGCCAGCAGCTTAGGGAGGTCGGGCGGAAACACCATATATTTT. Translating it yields CASSLGRSGGNTIYF.